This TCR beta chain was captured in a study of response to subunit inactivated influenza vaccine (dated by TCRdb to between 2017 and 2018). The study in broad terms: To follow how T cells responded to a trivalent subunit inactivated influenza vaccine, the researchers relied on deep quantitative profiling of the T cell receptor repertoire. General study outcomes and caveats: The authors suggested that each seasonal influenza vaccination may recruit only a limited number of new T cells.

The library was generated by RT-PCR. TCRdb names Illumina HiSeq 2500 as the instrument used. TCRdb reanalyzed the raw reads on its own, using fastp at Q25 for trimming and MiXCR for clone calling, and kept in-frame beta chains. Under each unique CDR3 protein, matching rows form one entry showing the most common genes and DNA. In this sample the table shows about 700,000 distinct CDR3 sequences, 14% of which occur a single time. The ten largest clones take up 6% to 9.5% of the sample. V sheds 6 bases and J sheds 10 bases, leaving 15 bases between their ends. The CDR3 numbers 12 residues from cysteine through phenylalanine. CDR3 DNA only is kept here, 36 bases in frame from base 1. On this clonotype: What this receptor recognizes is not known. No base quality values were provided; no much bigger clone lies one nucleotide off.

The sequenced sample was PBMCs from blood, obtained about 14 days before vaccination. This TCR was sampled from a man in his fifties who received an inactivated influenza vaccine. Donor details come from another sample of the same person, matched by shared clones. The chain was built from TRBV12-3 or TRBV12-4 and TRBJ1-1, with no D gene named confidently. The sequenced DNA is TGTGCCAGCAGCTCCGTTAGGGCCCCAGCTTTCTTT. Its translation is CASSSVRAPAFF.